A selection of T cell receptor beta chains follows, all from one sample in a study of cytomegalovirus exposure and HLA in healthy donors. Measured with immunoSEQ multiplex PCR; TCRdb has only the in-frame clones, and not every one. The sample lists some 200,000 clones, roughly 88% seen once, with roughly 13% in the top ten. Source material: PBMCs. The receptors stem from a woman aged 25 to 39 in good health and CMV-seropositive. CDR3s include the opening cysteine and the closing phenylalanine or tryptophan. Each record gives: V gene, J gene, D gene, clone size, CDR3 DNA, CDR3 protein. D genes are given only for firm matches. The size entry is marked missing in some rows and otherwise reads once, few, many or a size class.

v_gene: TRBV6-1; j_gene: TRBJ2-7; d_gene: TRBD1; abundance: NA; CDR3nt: TGTGCCAGCAACAGGGGTGATATCCAGCAGTACTTC; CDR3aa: CASNRGDIQQYF
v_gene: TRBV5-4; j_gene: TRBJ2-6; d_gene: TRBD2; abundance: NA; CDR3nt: TGTGCCAGCAGCGTGACTAGCCACTCTGGGGCCAACGTCCTGACTTTC; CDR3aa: CASSVTSHSGANVLTF
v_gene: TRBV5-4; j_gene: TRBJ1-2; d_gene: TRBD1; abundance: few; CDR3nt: TGTGCCAGCAGCCCTGGGACAGCCAACTATGGCTACACCTTC; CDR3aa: CASSPGTANYGYTF
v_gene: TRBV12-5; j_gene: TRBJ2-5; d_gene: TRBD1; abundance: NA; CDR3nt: TGTGCTAGTGGTTTGACCACCGGACAGGTCGTACTCCAAGAGACCCAGTACTTC; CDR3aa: CASGLTTGQVVLQETQYF
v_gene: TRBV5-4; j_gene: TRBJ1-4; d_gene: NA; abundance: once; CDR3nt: TGTGCCAGCACCAAGGGACTGAATGAAAAACTGTTTTTT; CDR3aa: CASTKGLNEKLFF
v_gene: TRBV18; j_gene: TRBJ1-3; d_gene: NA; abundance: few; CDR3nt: TGTGCCAGCTCACCCCGAGACAGGAGCTCTGGAAACACCATATATTTT; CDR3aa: CASSPRDRSSGNTIYF
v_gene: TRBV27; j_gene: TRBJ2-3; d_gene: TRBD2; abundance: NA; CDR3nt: TGTGCCAGCAGTTACGGGACTAGCGGTACGCAGTATTTT; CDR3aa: CASSYGTSGTQYF
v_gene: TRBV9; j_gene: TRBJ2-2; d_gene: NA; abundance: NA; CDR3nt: TGTGCCAGCAGCGCCCCGAGGCTGGGCGGGGAGCTGTTTTTT; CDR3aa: CASSAPRLGGELFF
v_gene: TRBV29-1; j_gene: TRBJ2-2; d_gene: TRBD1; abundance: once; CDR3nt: TGCAGCGCCATAACAGGGGGGACCGGGGAGCTGTTTTTT; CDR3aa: CSAITGGTGELFF
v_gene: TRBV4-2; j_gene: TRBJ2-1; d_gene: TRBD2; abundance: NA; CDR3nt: TGTGCCAGCAGCCCCCTCCTGGGACTAGCGGGGATTGGGGAGCAGTTCTTC; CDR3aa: CASSPLLGLAGIGEQFF
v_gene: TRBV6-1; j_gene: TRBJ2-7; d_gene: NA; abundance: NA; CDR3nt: TGTGCCAGCAGTGATTGGGGGCGTCAGATCTCCTACGAGCAGTACTTC; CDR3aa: CASSDWGRQISYEQYF
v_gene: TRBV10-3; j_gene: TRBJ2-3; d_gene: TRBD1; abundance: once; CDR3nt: TGTGCCATCGGGGGACAGGGGGGTCAAGTTAGCACAGATACGCAGTATTTT; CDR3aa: CAIGGQGGQVSTDTQYF
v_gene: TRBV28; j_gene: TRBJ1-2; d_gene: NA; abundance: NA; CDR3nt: TGTGCCAGCAGTTCGCCTACTAACTATGGCTACACCTTC; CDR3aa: CASSSPTNYGYTF
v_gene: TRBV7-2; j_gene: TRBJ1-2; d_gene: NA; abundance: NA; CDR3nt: TGTGCCAGCAGCTTTGACAGGAGCTATGGCTACACCTTC; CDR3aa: CASSFDRSYGYTF
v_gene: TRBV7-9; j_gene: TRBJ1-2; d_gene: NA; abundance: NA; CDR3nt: TGTGCCAGCACCACGGGGGGGGCCTATGGCTACACCTTC; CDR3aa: CASTTGGAYGYTF
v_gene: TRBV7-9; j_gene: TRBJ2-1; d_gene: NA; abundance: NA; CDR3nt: TGTGCCAGCAGCCTGGGACTGGGACCTTACAATGAGCAGTTCTTC; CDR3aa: CASSLGLGPYNEQFF
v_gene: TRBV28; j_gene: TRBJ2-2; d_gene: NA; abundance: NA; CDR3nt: TGTGCCAGCAGTTCGTACCCCCGCCGGAGCCAAACCGGGGAGCTGTTTTTT; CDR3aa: CASSSYPRRSQTGELFF
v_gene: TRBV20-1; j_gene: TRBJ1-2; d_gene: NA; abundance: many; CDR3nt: TGCAGTGCTAGACAGGATGGCTACACCTTC; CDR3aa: CSARQDGYTF
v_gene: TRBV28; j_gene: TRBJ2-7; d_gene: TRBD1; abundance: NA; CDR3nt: TGTGCCAGTGAAGGCGGGACAGGGGCCTACGAGCAGTACTTC; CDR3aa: CASEGGTGAYEQYF
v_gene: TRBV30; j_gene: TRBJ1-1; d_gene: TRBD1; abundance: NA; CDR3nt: TGTGCCTGGAGTTATGGACAGGGGCACACTGAAGCTTTCTTT; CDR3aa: CAWSYGQGHTEAFF
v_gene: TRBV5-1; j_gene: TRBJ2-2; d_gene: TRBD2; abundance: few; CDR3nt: TGCGCCAGCACCGATCGACTAGCGGGAGCCGGGGAGCTGTTTTTT; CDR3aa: CASTDRLAGAGELFF
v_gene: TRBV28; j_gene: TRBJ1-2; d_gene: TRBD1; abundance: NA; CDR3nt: TGTGCCAGCAGTACTCCGGGACAGGGCCTATATGGCTACACCTTC; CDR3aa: CASSTPGQGLYGYTF
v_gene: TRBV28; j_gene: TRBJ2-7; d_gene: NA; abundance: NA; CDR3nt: TGTGCCAGCAAGGGAGTCCCTTCGGTGGAGCAGTACTTC; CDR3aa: CASKGVPSVEQYF
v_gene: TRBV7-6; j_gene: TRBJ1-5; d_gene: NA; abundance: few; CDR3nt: TGTGCCAGCAGCTTAGATCTTAATCAGCCCCAGCATTTT; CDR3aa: CASSLDLNQPQHF
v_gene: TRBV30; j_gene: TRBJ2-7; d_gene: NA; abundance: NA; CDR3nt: TGTGCCTCCGGGACTCCCTACGCCTACGAGCAGTACTTC; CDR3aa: CASGTPYAYEQYF
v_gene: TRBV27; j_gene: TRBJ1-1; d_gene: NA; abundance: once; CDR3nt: TGTGCCAGCAGTTTCGGGGTTAGGGCTTTCTTT; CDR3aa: CASSFGVRAFF
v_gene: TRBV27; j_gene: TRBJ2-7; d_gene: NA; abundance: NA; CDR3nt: TGTGCCAGCAGTTTAGTGGCGGGCGAGCAGTACTTC; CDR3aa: CASSLVAGEQYF
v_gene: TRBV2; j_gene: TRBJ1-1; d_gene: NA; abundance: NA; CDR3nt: TGTGCCAGCAGGGCGGAGAACACTGAAGCTTTCTTT; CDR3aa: CASRAENTEAFF
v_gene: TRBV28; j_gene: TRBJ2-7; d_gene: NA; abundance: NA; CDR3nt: TGTGCCAGCACCCCAGACAGTTCCCTCTACGAGCAGTACTTC; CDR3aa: CASTPDSSLYEQYF